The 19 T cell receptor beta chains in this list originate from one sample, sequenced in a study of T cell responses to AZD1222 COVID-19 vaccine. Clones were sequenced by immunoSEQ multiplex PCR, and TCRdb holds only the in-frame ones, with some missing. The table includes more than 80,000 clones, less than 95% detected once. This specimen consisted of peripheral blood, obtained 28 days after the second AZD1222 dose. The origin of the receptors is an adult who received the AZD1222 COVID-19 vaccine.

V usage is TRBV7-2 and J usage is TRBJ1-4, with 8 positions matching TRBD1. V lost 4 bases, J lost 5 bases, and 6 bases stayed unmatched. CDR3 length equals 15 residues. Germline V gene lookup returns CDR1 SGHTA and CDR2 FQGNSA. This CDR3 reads CASSSRQGLNEKLFF. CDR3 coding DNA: TGTGCCAGCAGCTCCCGACAGGGGCTAAATGAAAAACTGTTTTTT.

For the CDR3, the DNA is TGCAGCGTTGGAGACAGGTACGAGCAGTACTTC. Its protein product is CSVGDRYEQYF. The chain links TRBV29-1 to TRBJ2-7, with D maybe TRBD1 (6 bases). CDR3 length equals 11 residues. Per the germline V gene, CDR1 is SQVTM and CDR2 is ANQGSEA. Trimming took 4 bases from V and 4 from J, leaving 8 bases between them.

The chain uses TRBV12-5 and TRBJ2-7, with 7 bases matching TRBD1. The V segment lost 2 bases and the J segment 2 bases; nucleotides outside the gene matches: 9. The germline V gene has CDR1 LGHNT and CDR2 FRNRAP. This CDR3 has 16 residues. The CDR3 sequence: CASGLWGTGQAYEQYF. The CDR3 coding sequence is TGTGCTAGTGGTTTGTGGGGAACCGGACAGGCCTACGAGCAGTACTTC.

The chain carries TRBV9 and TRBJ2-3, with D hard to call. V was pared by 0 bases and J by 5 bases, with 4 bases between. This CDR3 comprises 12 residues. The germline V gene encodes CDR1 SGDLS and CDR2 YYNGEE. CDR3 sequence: CASSVEKDTQYF. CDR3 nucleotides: TGTGCCAGCAGCGTAGAGAAAGATACGCAGTATTTT. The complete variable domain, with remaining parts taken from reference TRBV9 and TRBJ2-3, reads DSGVTQTPKHLITATGQRVTLRCSPRSGDLSVYWYQQSLDQGLQFLIQYYNGEERAKGNILERFSAQQFPDLHSELNLSSLELGDSALYFCASSVEKDTQYFGPGTRLTVL.

Written as DNA, the CDR3 is TGTGCCAGCAAGGAGGTCGGTCAGCCCCAGCATTTT. Encoded protein: CASKEVGQPQHF. The V call is TRBV28, the J call TRBJ1-5, with no clear D. V lost 7 bases and J lost 6, with 10 bases in between. CDR1 is MDHEN and CDR2 is SYDVKM in the germline V gene. CDR3 length: 12 residues.

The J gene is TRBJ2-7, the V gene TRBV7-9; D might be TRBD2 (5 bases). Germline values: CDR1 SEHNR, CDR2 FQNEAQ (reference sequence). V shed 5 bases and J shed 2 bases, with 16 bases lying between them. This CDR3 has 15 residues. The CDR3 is CASSPTTNGAYEQYF. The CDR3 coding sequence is TGTGCCAGCAGCCCGACGACAAACGGGGCCTACGAGCAGTACTTC.

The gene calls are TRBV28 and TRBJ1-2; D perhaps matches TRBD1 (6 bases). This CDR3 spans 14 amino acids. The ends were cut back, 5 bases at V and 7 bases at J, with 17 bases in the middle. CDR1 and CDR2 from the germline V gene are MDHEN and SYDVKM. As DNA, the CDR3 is TGTGCCAGCAGTGTACGAGTTGAGGGGGGTGGCTACACCTTC. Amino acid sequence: CASSVRVEGGGYTF.

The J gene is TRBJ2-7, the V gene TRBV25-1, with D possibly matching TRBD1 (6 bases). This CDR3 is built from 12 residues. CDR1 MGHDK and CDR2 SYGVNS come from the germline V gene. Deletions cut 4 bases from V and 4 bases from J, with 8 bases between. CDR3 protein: CASSGQVYEQYF. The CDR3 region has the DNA TGTGCCAGCAGTGGACAGGTTTACGAGCAGTACTTC.

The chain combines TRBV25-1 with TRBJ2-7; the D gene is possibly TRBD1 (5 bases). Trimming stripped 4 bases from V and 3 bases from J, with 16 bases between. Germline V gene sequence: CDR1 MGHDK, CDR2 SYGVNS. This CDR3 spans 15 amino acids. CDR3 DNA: TGTGCCAGCAGTGCCAACCAGGACGGACACTACGAGCAGTACTTC. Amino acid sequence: CASSANQDGHYEQYF.

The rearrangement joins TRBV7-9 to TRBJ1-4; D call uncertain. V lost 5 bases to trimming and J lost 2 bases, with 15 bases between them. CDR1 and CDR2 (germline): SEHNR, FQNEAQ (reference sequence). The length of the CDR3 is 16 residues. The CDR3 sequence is CASSETSFGTNEKLFF. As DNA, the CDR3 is TGTGCCAGCAGCGAAACCTCATTTGGTACTAATGAAAAACTGTTTTTT. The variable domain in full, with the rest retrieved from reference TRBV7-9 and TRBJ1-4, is DTGVSQNPRHKITKRGQNVTFRCDPISEHNRLYWYRQTLGQGPEFLTYFQNEAQLEKSRLLSDRFSAERPKGSFSTLEIQRTEQGDSAMYLCASSETSFGTNEKLFFGSGTQLSVL.

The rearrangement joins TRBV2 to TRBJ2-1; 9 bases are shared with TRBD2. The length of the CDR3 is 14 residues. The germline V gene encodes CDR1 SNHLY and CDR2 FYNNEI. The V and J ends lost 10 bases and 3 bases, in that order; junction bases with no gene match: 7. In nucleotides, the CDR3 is TGTGCCATTGGGGGACTAGCCCACTACAATGAGCAGTTCTTC. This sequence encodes CAIGGLAHYNEQFF.

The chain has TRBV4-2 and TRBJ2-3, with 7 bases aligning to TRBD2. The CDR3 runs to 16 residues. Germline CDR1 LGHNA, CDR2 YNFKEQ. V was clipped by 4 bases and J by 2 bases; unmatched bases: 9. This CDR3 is CASSLTERDSTDTQYF. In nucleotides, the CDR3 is TGTGCCAGCAGCCTAACCGAGCGGGACTCCACAGATACGCAGTATTTT.

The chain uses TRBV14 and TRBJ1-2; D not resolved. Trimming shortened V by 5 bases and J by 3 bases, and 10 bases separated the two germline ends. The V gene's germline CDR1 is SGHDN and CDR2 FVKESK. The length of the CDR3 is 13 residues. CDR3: CASSFQTDYGYTF. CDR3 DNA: TGTGCCAGCAGCTTCCAGACGGACTATGGCTACACCTTC.

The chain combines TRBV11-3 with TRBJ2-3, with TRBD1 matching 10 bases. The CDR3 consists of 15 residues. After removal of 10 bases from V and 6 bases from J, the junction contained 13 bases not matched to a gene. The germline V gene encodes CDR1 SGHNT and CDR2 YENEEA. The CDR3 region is CANHRRTGGRDTQYF. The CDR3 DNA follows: TGTGCCAACCATCGACGGACAGGGGGGAGGGATACGCAGTATTTT.

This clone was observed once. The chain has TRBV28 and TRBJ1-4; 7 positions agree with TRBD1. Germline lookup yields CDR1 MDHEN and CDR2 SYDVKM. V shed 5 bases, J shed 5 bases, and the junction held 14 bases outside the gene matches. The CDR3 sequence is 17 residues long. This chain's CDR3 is CASSRVPGGLKNEKLFF. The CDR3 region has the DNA TGTGCCAGCAGTAGAGTCCCAGGGGGATTAAAAAATGAAAAACTGTTTTTT.

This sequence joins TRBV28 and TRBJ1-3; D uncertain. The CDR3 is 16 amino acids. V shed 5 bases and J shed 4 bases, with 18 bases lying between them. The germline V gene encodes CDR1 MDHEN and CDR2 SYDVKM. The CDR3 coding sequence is TGTGCCAGCAGTCCAAATTTCGGGTTTGGAGGAAACACCATATATTTT. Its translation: CASSPNFGFGGNTIYF.

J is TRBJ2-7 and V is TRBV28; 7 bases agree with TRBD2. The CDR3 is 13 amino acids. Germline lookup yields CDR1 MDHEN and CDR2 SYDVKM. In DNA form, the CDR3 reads TGTGTGAGCGGAGGCGGGAGTATCTACGAGCAGTACTTC. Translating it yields CVSGGGSIYEQYF.

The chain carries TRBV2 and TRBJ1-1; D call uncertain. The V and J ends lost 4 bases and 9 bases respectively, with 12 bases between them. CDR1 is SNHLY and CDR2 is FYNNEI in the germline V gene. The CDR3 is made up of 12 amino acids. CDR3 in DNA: TGTGCCAGCAGTGCCAGTGGCCAGAAAGCTTTCTTT. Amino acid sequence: CASSASGQKAFF.

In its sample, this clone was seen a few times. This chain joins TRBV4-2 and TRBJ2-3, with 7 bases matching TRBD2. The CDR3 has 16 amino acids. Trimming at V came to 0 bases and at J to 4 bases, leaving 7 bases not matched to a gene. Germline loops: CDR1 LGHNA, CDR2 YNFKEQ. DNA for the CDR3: TGTGCCAGCAGCCAAGAAGGAGGCGGGAGTGCAGATACGCAGTATTTT. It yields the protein CASSQEGGGSADTQYF.